This TCR beta chain was sequenced in a study of T cells in Graves' hyperthyroidism and ophthalmopathy. Amplified TCR beta CDR3 regions derived from RNA transcripts. TCR CDR3 underwent first-round RT-PCR with the HTBI primer set. TCRdb independently ran MiXCR on the multiplex PCR reads; one entry per CDR3 protein. The profile shows around 700,000 distinct CDR3 sequences, 15% to 20% of them singletons. Deletions cut 2 bases from V and 1 base from J, with 11 bases between. Germline V lookup: CDR1 MNHEY, CDR2 SVGEGT. The CDR3 runs to 15 residues. The sample comprised blood. The chain is built from TRBV6-2 or TRBV6-3 and TRBJ1-1; TRBD1 is a possible D gene (5 bases). The sequence came from a woman in her 50s with Graves' hyperthyroidism that later progressed to Graves' ophthalmopathy. This CDR3 is CASSYGGGQNTEAFF. CDR3 nucleotide sequence: TGTGCCAGCAGTTACGGGGGTGGACAGAACACTGAAGCTTTCTTT.